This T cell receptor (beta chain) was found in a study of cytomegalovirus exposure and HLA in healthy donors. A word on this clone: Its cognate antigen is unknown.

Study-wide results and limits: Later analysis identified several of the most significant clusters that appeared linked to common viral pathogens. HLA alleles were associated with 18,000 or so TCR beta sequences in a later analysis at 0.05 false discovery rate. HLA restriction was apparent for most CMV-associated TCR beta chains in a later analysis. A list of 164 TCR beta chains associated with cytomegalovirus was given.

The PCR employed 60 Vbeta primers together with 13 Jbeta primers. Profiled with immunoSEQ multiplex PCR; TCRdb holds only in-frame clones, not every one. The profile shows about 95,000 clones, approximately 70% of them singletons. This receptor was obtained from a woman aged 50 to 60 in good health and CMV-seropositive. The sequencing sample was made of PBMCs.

The CDR3 region has the DNA TGTGCCAGCAGGATGAGTCCCCTCGCTCTCTACGAGCAGTACTTC. It specifies CASRMSPLALYEQYF. The chain links TRBV6-1 to TRBJ2-7; D gene unclear. There are 15 residues in the CDR3. Trimming stripped 6 bases from V and 3 bases from J, with 18 bases between. Looked up from germline, CDR1 is MNHNS and CDR2 is SASEGT.